Included here is one TCR beta chain sequence, with context. Its matching antigen is unknown. TCRdb analysed the reads with MiXCR anew, one entry per CDR3 protein. Among approximately 490,000 distinct CDR3 sequences listed, about 11% were seen once. This sample stems from a study of T cell repertoires in cytomegalovirus infection. The wider study: It can be stated that public TCR beta signatures indicated CMV infection as well as a matching HLA type. Overall study findings and caveats: Totalled public TCR beta family frequency picked out people who carried CMV plus the relevant HLA. CMV-specific TCR beta clonotypes restricted by HLA-C were the ones dominating the ex vivo response.

The material sequenced was PBMCs. The source of this sequence is a human donor in good health (CMV status not recorded). Some clones in this sample may be carry-over from other donors' samples.

The chain's CDR3 is CASAPLILNTEAFF. CDR3 coding DNA: TGCGCCAGCGCCCCCCTCATTTTGAACACTGAAGCTTTCTTT. The chain links TRBV5-1 to TRBJ1-1, with unresolved D. The CDR3 is 14 residues long. V was clipped by 7 bases and J by 0 bases, with 13 bases between them. Germline V CDR1 and CDR2: SGHRS, YFSETQ.